Below are 25 T cell receptor beta chains sequenced from a single sample in a study of cytomegalovirus exposure and HLA in healthy donors. The protocol was immunoSEQ multiplex PCR, while the TCRdb copy is restricted to in-frame clones and leaves out a portion. The table lists some 80,000 clones, approximately 96% of them singletons. The sequenced material came from PBMCs. The receptors come from a woman between 18 and 30 years old in good health and CMV-seronegative.

This clone was picked up a small number of times. The chain combines TRBV7-2 with TRBJ2-7, with D possibly being TRBD2 (6 bases). Germline assignment: CDR1 SGHTA and CDR2 FQGNSA. The CDR3 is 15 residues long. V dropped 3 bases and J dropped 2 bases, with 14 bases sitting between them. CDR3 region: CASSFPGDLAYEQYF. The CDR3 nucleotides read TGTGCCAGCAGCTTTCCCGGGGACTTAGCCTACGAGCAGTACTTC. Based on the CDR3 plus reference TRBV7-2 and TRBJ2-7, the full variable domain is GAGVSQSPSNKVTEKGKDVELRCDPISGHTALYWYRQSLGQGLEFLIYFQGNSAPDKSGLPSDRFSAERTGGSVSTLTIQRTQQEDSAVYLCASSFPGDLAYEQYFGPGTRLTVT.

V is TRBV7-8 and J is TRBJ2-7; 10 nucleotides agree with TRBD1. Germline trimming cut 0 bases from V and 3 bases from J; bases unmatched to any gene: 2. The germline gives CDR1 SGHVS, CDR2 FQNEAQ. This CDR3 has 15 amino acids. The CDR3 region has the DNA TGTGCCAGCAGCTTAGCCTGGACAGGGGGCTACGAGCAGTACTTC. It codes for CASSLAWTGGYEQYF.

The chain couples TRBV9 to TRBJ2-7, with 7 bases matching TRBD2. The CDR3 extends over 14 amino acids. Germline CDR1 and CDR2: SGDLS and YYNGEE. V gave up 1 base and J gave up 5 bases; unmatched junction bases: 6. CDR3 sequence reads: CASSVSGAGDEQYF. The CDR3 DNA reads as TGTGCCAGCAGCGTAAGCGGTGCGGGGGACGAGCAGTACTTC.

The CDR3 region is CATSQTSGKETQYF. The CDR3 DNA follows: TGTGCCACCAGTCAGACTAGCGGGAAGGAGACCCAGTACTTC. The rearrangement links TRBV15 to TRBJ2-5, with 11 positions matching TRBD2. J lost 5 bases, V lost 6 bases, and 5 bases had no gene match. The CDR3 length is 14 residues. Germline assignment: CDR1 LNHNV and CDR2 YYDKDF (reference sequence).

This chain connects TRBV5-4 to TRBJ1-6; the match to TRBD1 covers 10 bases. The CDR3 runs to 14 residues. V trimming: 4 bases; J trimming: 7 bases; junction bases outside the gene matches: 2. Germline CDR1 and CDR2: SGHNT and YYREEE (reference sequence). The CDR3 DNA follows: TGTGCCAGCAGCATGGACAGGGGGAATTCACCCCTCCACTTT. Amino acid sequence: CASSMDRGNSPLHF.

Here the CDR3 DNA reads TGTGCCAGCAGTACTATTCCGGGACTAGCGGGAGTTTACGCGAACACCGGGGAGCTGTTTTTT. Encoded protein: CASSTIPGLAGVYANTGELFF. The chain has TRBV2 and TRBJ2-2, with TRBD2 identical over 14 bases. This CDR3 region has 21 residues. CDR1 and CDR2 from the germline V gene are SNHLY and FYNNEI. V was clipped by 5 bases and J by 0 bases; unmatched bases: 14.

The rearrangement links TRBV9 to TRBJ2-1; TRBD2 aligns across 8 bases. The trim removed 1 base at V and 4 bases at J, leaving 4 bases unmatched. Germline V gene data show CDR1 as SGDLS and CDR2 as YYNGEE. CDR3 length: 15 amino acids. This chain's CDR3 is CASSVSGGEYNEQFF. The CDR3 DNA follows: TGTGCCAGCAGCGTATCCGGGGGGGAGTACAATGAGCAGTTCTTC.

A single count supports this clone. The CDR3 loop reads CASSLASGRGRGGELFF. The DNA for the CDR3 is TGTGCCAGCAGCTTGGCTAGCGGGAGAGGGAGAGGCGGGGAGCTGTTTTTT. The gene calls are TRBV5-4 and TRBJ2-2; TRBD2 matches at 10 bases. The CDR3 has 17 amino acids. J lost 7 bases, V lost 0 bases, and 9 bases had no gene match. Germline V lookup: CDR1 SGHNT, CDR2 YYREEE (reference sequence).

The chain uses TRBV5-6 and TRBJ1-5; TRBD1 is a possible D gene (6 bases). The ends were cut back, 2 bases at V and 6 bases at J, with 15 bases in the middle. This CDR3 is built from 15 residues. Germline V gene lookup returns CDR1 SGHDT and CDR2 YYEEEE. The DNA for the CDR3 is TGTGCCAGCAGCTTATCCCCCGGACAGTTTCAGCCCCAGCATTTT. Translating it yields CASSLSPGQFQPQHF.

This chain uses TRBV28 with TRBJ2-7; D might be TRBD1 (6 bases). Germline V gene sequence: CDR1 MDHEN, CDR2 SYDVKM. The CDR3 is made up of 14 amino acids. V lost 3 bases to trimming and J lost 5 bases, with 14 bases between them. The CDR3 nucleotides read TGTGCCAGCAGTTTGAAACAGGGTAACAACGAGCAGTACTTC. Residues: CASSLKQGNNEQYF.

The V call is TRBV7-9, the J call TRBJ1-5, with unresolved D. Trimming left V 4 bases short and J 2 bases short, with 9 bases between. This CDR3 is built from 14 residues. The V gene's germline CDR1 is SEHNR and CDR2 FQNEAQ (reference sequence). CDR3 in amino acids: CASSYGVGNQPQHF. The CDR3 DNA reads as TGTGCCAGCAGCTACGGGGTCGGCAATCAGCCCCAGCATTTT. The whole variable domain, filled in from reference TRBV7-9 and TRBJ1-5, reads DTGVSQNPRHKITKRGQNVTFRCDPISEHNRLYWYRQTLGQGPEFLTYFQNEAQLEKSRLLSDRFSAERPKGSFSTLEIQRTEQGDSAMYLCASSYGVGNQPQHFGDGTRLSIL.

The rearrangement links TRBV14 to TRBJ2-7; TRBD1 aligns across 7 bases. V gave up 0 bases and J gave up 2 bases; unmatched junction bases: 4. The CDR3 consists of 15 residues. From germline, CDR1 is SGHDN and CDR2 FVKESK. DNA of the CDR3: TGTGCCAGCAGCCAAGAACCGGGACAGACCTACGAGCAGTACTTC. Translating it yields CASSQEPGQTYEQYF.

V usage is TRBV27 and J usage is TRBJ2-5; 12 bases map to TRBD2. Germline V gives CDR1 MNHEY, CDR2 SMNVEV (reference sequence). Trimming cost V 0 bases and J 5 bases; bases outside gene matches: 1. The CDR3 has 15 amino acids. The CDR3 sequence: CASSLSLAGGETQYF. For the CDR3, the DNA is TGTGCCAGCAGTTTATCGCTAGCGGGAGGGGAGACCCAGTACTTC.

The chain is built from TRBV6-5 and TRBJ1-2; no clear D gene. This CDR3 has 13 amino acids. CDR1 MNHEY and CDR2 SVGAGI come from the germline V gene. Trimming stripped 2 bases from V and 8 bases from J, with 12 bases between. The CDR3 here is CASSYRARGGYTF. CDR3 DNA sequence: TGTGCCAGCAGTTACAGGGCCCGGGGAGGCTACACCTTC.

Here the CDR3 reads CASSLGGWDTEAFF. For the CDR3, the DNA is TGCGCCAGCAGCTTGGGGGGCTGGGACACTGAAGCTTTCTTT. This chain joins TRBV5-1 and TRBJ1-1; possible D gene TRBD1, 5 bases. This CDR3 is built from 14 residues. Trimming took off 0 bases at V and 3 bases at J, with 9 bases between the two ends. CDR1 and CDR2 (germline): SGHRS, YFSETQ.

This clone occurred once. The chain combines TRBV4-2 with TRBJ2-1; 15 bases are shared with TRBD2. Germline CDR1 is LGHNA and CDR2 is YNFKEQ. The CDR3 extends over 19 amino acids. V was clipped by 3 bases and J by 6 bases; unmatched bases: 12. CDR3 nucleotide sequence: TGTGCCAGCAGCCACGGACTAGCGGGAGGGCAAGCACTTCCCAATGAGCAGTTCTTC. It yields the protein CASSHGLAGGQALPNEQFF.

The rearrangement joins TRBV7-8 to TRBJ2-7; TRBD2 matches at 11 bases. The CDR3 runs to 17 residues. The V gene's germline CDR1 is SGHVS and CDR2 FQNEAQ. The trim removed 5 bases at V and 0 bases at J, leaving 9 bases unmatched. The CDR3 region is CASSPPRLAGSSYEQYF. Here the CDR3 DNA reads TGTGCCAGCAGCCCTCCTAGACTAGCGGGGAGCTCCTACGAGCAGTACTTC.

The chain carries TRBV10-2 and TRBJ2-1; no definite D call. V lost 0 bases and J 2 bases, leaving 5 bases between the germline ends. The CDR3 totals 14 residues. CDR1 is WSHSY, CDR2 SAAADI, per germline. The CDR3 here is CASSESRTYNEQFF. Here the CDR3 DNA reads TGCGCCAGCAGTGAGTCGAGGACCTACAATGAGCAGTTCTTC.

This clone appeared once. The chain carries TRBV7-8 and TRBJ2-3, with TRBD1 as a possible D gene (6 bases). Deletions cut 7 bases from V and 6 bases from J, with 20 bases between. The CDR3 is made up of 15 amino acids. Germline CDR1 is SGHVS and CDR2 is FQNEAQ. The DNA of the CDR3 is TGTGCCAGCACCCCGGCGGCAGGGGCGCAGGATACGCAGTATTTT. Its translation: CASTPAAGAQDTQYF.

The chain joins TRBV7-9 to TRBJ1-2; no definite D call. Germline loops: CDR1 SEHNR, CDR2 FQNEAQ (reference sequence). The CDR3 loop spans 14 amino acids. Trimming took 2 bases from V and 2 from J, leaving 9 bases between them. The CDR3 reads CASSLSLLNYGYTF. The DNA of the CDR3 is TGTGCCAGCAGCTTAAGTTTGCTAAACTATGGCTACACCTTC. Variable domain in full (rest from reference TRBV7-9 and TRBJ1-2): DTGVSQNPRHKITKRGQNVTFRCDPISEHNRLYWYRQTLGQGPEFLTYFQNEAQLEKSRLLSDRFSAERPKGSFSTLEIQRTEQGDSAMYLCASSLSLLNYGYTFGSGTRLTVV.

V and J are TRBV9 and TRBJ2-7; tentative D call: TRBD2 (5 bases). Trimming took off 1 base at V and 6 bases at J, with 14 bases between the two ends. Germline values: CDR1 SGDLS, CDR2 YYNGEE. CDR3 size: 14 residues. CDR3 protein: CASSVSGQAGEQYF. The CDR3 region has the DNA TGTGCCAGCAGCGTATCCGGTCAGGCGGGCGAGCAGTACTTC.

The rearrangement joins TRBV7-2 to TRBJ2-1; 11 nucleotides align to TRBD2. J was trimmed by 6 bases and V by 5 bases; bases with no gene match: 18. Germline loops: CDR1 SGHTA, CDR2 FQGNSA. The CDR3 totals 19 residues. The CDR3 nucleotides read TGTGCCAGCAGCCCCCCCTTTAGATTTAGCGGGAGGGAGCCCAATGAGCAGTTCTTC. Translating it yields CASSPPFRFSGREPNEQFF.

The DNA for the CDR3 is TGTGCCAGCAGCCCCCAACTAGCGGGAGGGAATGAGCAGTTCTTC. Translating it yields CASSPQLAGGNEQFF. V is TRBV11-3 and J is TRBJ2-1; 13 bases are a match to TRBD2. CDR1 SGHNT and CDR2 YENEEA come from the germline V gene. The V and J ends lost 5 bases and 7 bases, in that order; junction bases with no gene match: 5. The CDR3 length is 15 residues.

This clone was recorded once. The J gene is TRBJ1-4, the V gene TRBV5-1; 8 bases map to TRBD1. This CDR3 is 16 amino acids long. Germline V gene data show CDR1 as SGHRS and CDR2 as YFSETQ. V shed 4 bases, J shed 7 bases, and the junction held 12 bases outside the gene matches. The CDR3 protein is CASSLSSTDRGEKLFF. The CDR3 region has the DNA TGCGCCAGCAGCCTGTCCTCAACAGACAGGGGTGAAAAACTGTTTTTT.

The rearrangement joins TRBV4-1 to TRBJ1-4; the match to TRBD1 covers 9 bases. The CDR3 totals 16 residues. V gave up 1 base and J gave up 2 bases; unmatched junction bases: 2. Germline V gene lookup returns CDR1 MGHRA and CDR2 YSYEKL. CDR3 DNA sequence: TGCGCCAGCAGCCAAGGCGGACAGGGGACTAATGAAAAACTGTTTTTT. Amino acids: CASSQGGQGTNEKLFF.